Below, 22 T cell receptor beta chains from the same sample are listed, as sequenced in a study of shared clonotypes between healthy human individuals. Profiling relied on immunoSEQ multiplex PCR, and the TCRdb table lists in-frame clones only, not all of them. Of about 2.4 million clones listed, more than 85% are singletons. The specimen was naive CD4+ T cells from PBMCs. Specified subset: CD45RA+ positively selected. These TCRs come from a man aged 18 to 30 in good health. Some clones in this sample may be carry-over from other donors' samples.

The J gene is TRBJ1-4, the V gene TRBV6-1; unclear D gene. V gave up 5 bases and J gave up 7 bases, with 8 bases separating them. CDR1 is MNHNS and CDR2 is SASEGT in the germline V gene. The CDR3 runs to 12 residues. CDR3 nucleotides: TGTGCCAGCAGTCCCGTTGCTGAAAAACTGTTTTTT. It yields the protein CASSPVAEKLFF.

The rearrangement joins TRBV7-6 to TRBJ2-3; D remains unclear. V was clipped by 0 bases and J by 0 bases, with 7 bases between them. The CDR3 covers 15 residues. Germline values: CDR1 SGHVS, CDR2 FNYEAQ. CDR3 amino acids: CASSLAIVSTDTQYF. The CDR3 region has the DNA TGTGCCAGCAGCTTAGCTATAGTGAGCACAGATACGCAGTATTTT.

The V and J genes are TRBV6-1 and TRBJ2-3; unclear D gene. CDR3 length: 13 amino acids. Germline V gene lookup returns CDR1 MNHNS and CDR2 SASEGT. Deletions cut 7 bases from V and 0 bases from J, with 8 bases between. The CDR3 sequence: CASIPTSTDTQYF. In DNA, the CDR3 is TGTGCCAGCATCCCGACTAGCACAGATACGCAGTATTTT.

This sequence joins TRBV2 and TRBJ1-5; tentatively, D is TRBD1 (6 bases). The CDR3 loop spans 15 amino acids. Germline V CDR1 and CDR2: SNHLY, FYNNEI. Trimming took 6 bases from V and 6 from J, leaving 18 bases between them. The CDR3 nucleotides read TGTGCCAGCAGCTCCCCGGGCAGGGGTAGTCAGCCCCAGCATTTT. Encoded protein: CASSSPGRGSQPQHF.

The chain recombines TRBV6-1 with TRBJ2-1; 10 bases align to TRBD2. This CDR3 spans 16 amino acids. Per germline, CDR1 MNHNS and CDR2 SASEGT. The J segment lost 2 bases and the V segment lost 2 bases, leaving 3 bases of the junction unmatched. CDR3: CASSEPGLAAYNEQFF. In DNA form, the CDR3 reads TGTGCCAGCAGTGAACCTGGACTAGCGGCCTACAATGAGCAGTTCTTC.

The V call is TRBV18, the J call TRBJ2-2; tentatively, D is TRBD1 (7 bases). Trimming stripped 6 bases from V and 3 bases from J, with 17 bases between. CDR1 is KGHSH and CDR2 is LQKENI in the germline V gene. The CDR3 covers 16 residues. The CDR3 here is CASSPRTRGDTGELFF. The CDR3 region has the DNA TGTGCCAGCTCCCCAAGGACCAGGGGGGACACCGGGGAGCTGTTTTTT.

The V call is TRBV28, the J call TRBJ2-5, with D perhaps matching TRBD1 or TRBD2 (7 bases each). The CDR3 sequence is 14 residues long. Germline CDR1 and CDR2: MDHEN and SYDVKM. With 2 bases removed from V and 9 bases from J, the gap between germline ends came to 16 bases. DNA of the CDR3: TGTGCCAGCAGTTTACAGGGGGGGCGCCCCCCCCAGTACTTC. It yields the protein CASSLQGGRPPQYF.

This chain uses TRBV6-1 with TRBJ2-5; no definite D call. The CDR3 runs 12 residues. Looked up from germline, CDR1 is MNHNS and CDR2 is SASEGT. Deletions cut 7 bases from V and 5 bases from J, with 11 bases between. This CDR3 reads CASKGPTETQYF. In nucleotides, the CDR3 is TGTGCCAGCAAGGGCCCTACGGAGACCCAGTACTTC.

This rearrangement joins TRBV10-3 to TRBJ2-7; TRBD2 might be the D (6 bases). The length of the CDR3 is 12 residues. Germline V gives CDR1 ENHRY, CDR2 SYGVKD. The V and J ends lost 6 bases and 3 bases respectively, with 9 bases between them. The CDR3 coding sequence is TGTGCCATCAGCCGGGACTTCTACGAGCAGTACTTC. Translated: CAISRDFYEQYF.

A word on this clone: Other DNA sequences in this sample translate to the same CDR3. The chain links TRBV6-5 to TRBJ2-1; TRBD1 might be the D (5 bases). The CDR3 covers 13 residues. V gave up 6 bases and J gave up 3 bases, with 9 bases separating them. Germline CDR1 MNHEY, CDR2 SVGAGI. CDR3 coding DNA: TGTGCCAGCAGCCTAGACAGCTACAATGAGCAGTTCTTC. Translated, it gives CASSLDSYNEQFF.

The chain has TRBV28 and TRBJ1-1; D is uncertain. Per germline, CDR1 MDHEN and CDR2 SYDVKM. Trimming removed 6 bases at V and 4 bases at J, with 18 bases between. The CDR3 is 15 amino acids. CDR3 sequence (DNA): TGTGCCAGCAGACTCCCTACCCAGCGGGTCACTGAAGCTTTCTTT. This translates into CASRLPTQRVTEAFF.

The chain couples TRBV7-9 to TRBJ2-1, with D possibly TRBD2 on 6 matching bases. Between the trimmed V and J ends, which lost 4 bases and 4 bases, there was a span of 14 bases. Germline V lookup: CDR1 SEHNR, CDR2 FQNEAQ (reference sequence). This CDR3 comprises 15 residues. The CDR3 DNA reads TGTGCCAGCAGCTCGACTAGTCCCCCTTACAATGAGCAGTTCTTC. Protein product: CASSSTSPPYNEQFF.

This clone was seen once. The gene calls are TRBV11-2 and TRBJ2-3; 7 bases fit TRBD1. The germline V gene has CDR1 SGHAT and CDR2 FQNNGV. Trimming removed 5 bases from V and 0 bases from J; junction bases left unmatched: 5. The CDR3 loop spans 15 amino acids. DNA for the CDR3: TGTGCCAGCAGCCCCGACAGGGTGAGCACAGATACGCAGTATTTT. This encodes CASSPDRVSTDTQYF.

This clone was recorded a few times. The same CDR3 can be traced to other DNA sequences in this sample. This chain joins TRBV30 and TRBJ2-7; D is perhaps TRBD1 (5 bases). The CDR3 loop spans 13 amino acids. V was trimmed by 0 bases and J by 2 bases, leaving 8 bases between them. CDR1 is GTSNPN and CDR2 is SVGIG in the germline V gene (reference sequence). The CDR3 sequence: CAWSVGRAYEQYF. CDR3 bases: TGTGCCTGGAGTGTAGGCAGGGCCTACGAGCAGTACTTC. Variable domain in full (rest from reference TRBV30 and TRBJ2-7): SQTIHQWPATLVQPVGSPLSLECTVEGTSNPNLYWYRQAAGRGLQLLFYSVGIGQISSEVPQNLSASRPQDRQFILSSKKLLLSDSGFYLCAWSVGRAYEQYFGPGTRLTVT.

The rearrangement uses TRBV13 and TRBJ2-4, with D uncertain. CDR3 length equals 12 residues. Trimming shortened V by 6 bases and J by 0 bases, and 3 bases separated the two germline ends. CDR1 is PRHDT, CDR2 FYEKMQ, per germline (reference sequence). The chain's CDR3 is CASSLAKNIQYF. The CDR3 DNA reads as TGTGCCAGCAGTCTAGCCAAAAACATTCAGTACTTC.

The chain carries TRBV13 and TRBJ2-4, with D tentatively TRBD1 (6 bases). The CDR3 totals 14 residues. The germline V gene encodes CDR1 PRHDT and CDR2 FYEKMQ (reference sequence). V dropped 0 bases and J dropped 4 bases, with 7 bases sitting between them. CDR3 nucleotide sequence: TGTGCCAGCAGCTTAGGGGACAGAAAAAACATTCAGTACTTC. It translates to CASSLGDRKNIQYF. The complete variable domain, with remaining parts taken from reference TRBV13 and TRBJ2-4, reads AAGVIQSPRHLIKEKRETATLKCYPIPRHDTVYWYQQGPGQDPQFLISFYEKMQSDKGSIPDRFSAQQFSDYHSELNMSSLELGDSALYFCASSLGDRKNIQYFGAGTRLSVL.

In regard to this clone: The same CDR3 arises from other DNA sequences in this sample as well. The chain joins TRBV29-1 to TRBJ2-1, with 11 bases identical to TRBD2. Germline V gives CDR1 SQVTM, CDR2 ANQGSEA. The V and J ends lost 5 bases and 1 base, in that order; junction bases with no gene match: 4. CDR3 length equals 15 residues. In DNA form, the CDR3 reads TGCAGCGTTTTAGGGACTAGCGGATCCTACAATGAGCAGTTCTTC. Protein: CSVLGTSGSYNEQFF.

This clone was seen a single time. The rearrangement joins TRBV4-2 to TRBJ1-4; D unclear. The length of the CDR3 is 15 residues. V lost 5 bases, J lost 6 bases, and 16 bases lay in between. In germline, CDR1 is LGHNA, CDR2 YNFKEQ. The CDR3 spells CASSSRRGLDEKLFF. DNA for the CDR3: TGTGCCAGCAGCTCCCGGAGAGGGCTAGATGAAAAACTGTTTTTT.

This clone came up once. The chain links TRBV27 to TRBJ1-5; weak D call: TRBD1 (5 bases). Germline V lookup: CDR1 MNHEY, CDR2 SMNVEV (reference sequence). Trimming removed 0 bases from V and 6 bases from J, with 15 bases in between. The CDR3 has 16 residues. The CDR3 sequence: CASSLSNPGLGQPQHF. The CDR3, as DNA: TGTGCCAGCAGTTTATCGAATCCAGGGTTGGGTCAGCCCCAGCATTTT.

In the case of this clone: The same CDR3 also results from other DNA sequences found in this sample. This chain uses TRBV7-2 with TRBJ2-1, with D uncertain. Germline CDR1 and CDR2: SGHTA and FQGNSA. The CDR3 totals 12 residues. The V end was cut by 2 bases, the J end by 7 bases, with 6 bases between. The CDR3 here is CASSLIGNEQFF. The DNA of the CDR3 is TGTGCCAGCAGCTTAATTGGTAATGAGCAGTTCTTC. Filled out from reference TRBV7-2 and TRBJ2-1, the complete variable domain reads GAGVSQSPSNKVTEKGKDVELRCDPISGHTALYWYRQSLGQGLEFLIYFQGNSAPDKSGLPSDRFSAERTGGSVSTLTIQRTQQEDSAVYLCASSLIGNEQFFGPGTRLTVL.

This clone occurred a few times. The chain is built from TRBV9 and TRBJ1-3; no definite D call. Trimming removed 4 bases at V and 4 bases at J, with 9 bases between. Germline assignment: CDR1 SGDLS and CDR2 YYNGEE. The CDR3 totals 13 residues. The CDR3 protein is CASSLAGGNTIYF. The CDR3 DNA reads TGTGCCAGCAGCCTAGCGGGGGGAAACACCATATATTTT.

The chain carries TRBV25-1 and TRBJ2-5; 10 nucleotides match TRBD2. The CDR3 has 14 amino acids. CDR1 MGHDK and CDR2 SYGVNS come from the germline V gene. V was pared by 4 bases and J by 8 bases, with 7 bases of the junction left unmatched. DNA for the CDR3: TGTGCCAGCAGTGCTAGCGGGAGTACCGGCACCCAGTACTTC. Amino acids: CASSASGSTGTQYF.